This TCR beta chain comes out of a study of CD8+ T cells in alopecia areata. Across the whole study: Treated patients took oral tofacitinib at 5 to 10 mg twice daily. Study results and caveats: Clonality in lesional scalp, especially alopecia totalis/universalis, exceeded that of normal scalp.

As concerns this clone: Its antigen is still unknown. The sample contains more than one DNA sequence encoding this CDR3.

CDR1 and CDR2 (germline): GTSNPN, SVGIG (reference sequence). V lost 0 bases and J 0 bases, leaving 6 bases between the germline ends. The CDR3 sequence is 14 residues long. Investigators isolated RNA and reverse transcribed it into cDNA to act as the sequencing template. Some clones are missing from TCRdb's copy, which holds only in-frame ones; the method was immunoSEQ multiplex PCR. The sample has 200,000 or so clones, 50% to 60% seen once. Samples from alopecia areata patients were lesional scalp punch biopsies and peripheral blood. This chain connects TRBV30 to TRBJ1-5; D possibly corresponds to TRBD1 (6 bases). Sequenced here: CD4+ T cells sorted from blood, sampled at week 0. The clonotype originates from a human donor with alopecia areata. CDR3 amino acids: CAWSVGGSNQPQHF. The CDR3 DNA sequence: TGTGCCTGGAGTGTAGGGGGTAGCAATCAGCCCCAGCATTTT.